The T cell receptor beta chain described here comes from a study of shared clonotypes between healthy human individuals. The table came from immunoSEQ multiplex PCR; TCRdb's copy has only in-frame clones and leaves some out. The sample carries over 2 million clones, around 96% recorded once. CDR3 length: 14 residues. V was pared by 3 bases and J by 1 base, with 9 bases between. Germline CDR1 and CDR2: SNHLY and FYNNEI. CD45RO-negative CD8 cells positively selected for CCR7 made up the naive population, which excluded terminally differentiated effector memory CD45RA+ cells. Each of the donors was a healthy adult who was HIV-negative and had not had a recent acute infection or vaccination. The study drew all its donors from Caucasian adults living in Nashville, Tennessee.

The receptor comes from a man between 18 and 29 years old in good health. Sequencing input: naive CD8+ T cells sorted from blood. V is TRBV2 and J is TRBJ1-1, with a weak D call TRBD1 (5 bases). The CDR3 reads CASSDWTTNTEAFF. The CDR3 nucleotides are TGTGCCAGCAGTGACTGGACAACGAACACTGAAGCTTTCTTT.